The 10 T cell receptor beta chains below all came from one sample that was sequenced in a study of blood T cells in healthy people across ages. For the second PCR, which ran for 7 to 11 cycles, a sample-barcoded 5' primer and a J-beta primer mix were used. TCRdb passed the 5' RACE reads through MiXCR, listing each CDR3 protein once. Counted here are hundreds of thousands of distinct CDR3 sequences, roughly 30% occurring once; the ten biggest clones make up just over 15%. The sample consisted of blood. The receptors were gathered from a woman aged 80 or older in good health.

The J gene is TRBJ2-2, the V gene TRBV6-5; 9 bases align to TRBD2. The trim removed 0 bases at V and 7 bases at J, leaving 9 bases unmatched. This CDR3 is 17 amino acids long. CDR1 is MNHEY and CDR2 is SVGAGI in the germline V gene. Written as DNA, the CDR3 is TGTGCCAGCAGTTACTCGATGGGCGGGGGGGCTCACGGGGAGCTGTTTTTT. Residues: CASSYSMGGGAHGELFF.

Comments on this clonotype: A much bigger clone sits one base away, suggesting this may be a read error. The genes are TRBV7-9 and TRBJ2-7; D perhaps matches TRBD1 (5 bases). Germline V CDR1 and CDR2: SEHNR, FQNEAQ (reference sequence). The CDR3 runs 15 residues. V was cut by 5 bases and J by 7 bases, with 21 bases left in between. CDR3 sequence (DNA): TGTGCCAGCAGCCTCGACCAGGGCGAGGACAATGAGCAGTACTTC. This encodes CASSLDQGEDNEQYF.

This clonotype was recorded many times. The V call is TRBV29-1, the J call TRBJ2-5; no firm D call. V lost 3 bases, J lost 6 bases, and 8 bases lay in between. Germline V CDR1 and CDR2: SQVTM, ANQGSEA. The CDR3 totals 11 residues. The CDR3 spells CSVDSGKTQYF. For the CDR3, the DNA is TGCAGCGTTGATAGTGGGAAGACCCAGTACTTC.

This clonotype was found many times. The V gene is TRBV4-3, the J gene TRBJ2-1; the D is unclear. The CDR3 is made up of 13 amino acids. V dropped 0 bases and J dropped 6 bases, with 6 bases sitting between them. Germline lookup yields CDR1 LGHNA and CDR2 YSLEER. The CDR3 region has the DNA TGCGCCAGCAGCCAAGATACCCGCAATGAGCAGTTCTTC. Residues: CASSQDTRNEQFF.

A note on this clonotype: A much larger clone lies one base from this, so it may be a read error. The rearrangement uses TRBV7-9 and TRBJ1-4, with D unresolved. The CDR3 loop spans 14 amino acids. Germline V gives CDR1 SEHNR, CDR2 FQNEAQ (reference sequence). The CDR3 protein is CASSSSLSNEKRFF. CDR3 DNA: TGTGCCAGCAGCTCCAGTTTGTCTAATGAAAAACGGTTTTTT.

This clonotype was seen more than once but under ten times. A much more abundant neighbour one base away suggests this may be a read error. The gene calls are TRBV20-1 and TRBJ2-7, with 7 positions matching TRBD1. V was pared by 5 bases and J by 7 bases, with 11 bases of the junction left unmatched. This CDR3 has 13 residues. CDR1 DFQATT and CDR2 SNEGSKA come from the germline V gene (reference sequence). As DNA, the CDR3 is TGCAGTGCTTTTGGACAGGATCAGGATGAGCAGTACTTC. Amino acid sequence: CSAFGQDQDEQYF.

This clonotype was counted ten times or more. The chain joins TRBV30 to TRBJ2-7; 12 bases fit TRBD1. This CDR3 contains 13 residues. Germline V gene sequence: CDR1 GTSNPN, CDR2 SVGIG (reference sequence). V lost 7 bases and J lost 5; bases outside the gene matches: 6. The CDR3 sequence is CALPGQGANEQYF. In nucleotides, the CDR3 is TGTGCCTTGCCGGGACAGGGGGCAAACGAGCAGTACTTC.

This clonotype occurred many times. The rearrangement uses TRBV7-3 and TRBJ2-5, with D possibly being TRBD2 (7 bases). V was trimmed by 4 bases and J by 5 bases, leaving 14 bases between them. The CDR3 is 14 amino acids. Looked up from germline, CDR1 is SGHTA and CDR2 is FQGTGA. DNA of the CDR3: TGTGCCAGCAGCTCCGGGGGGCGTGCTGAGACCCAGTACTTC. This sequence encodes CASSSGGRAETQYF.

This clonotype has more than one count but fewer than ten. The genes are TRBV5-1 and TRBJ1-1; D gene unclear. The CDR3 consists of 14 residues. The germline V and J ends were trimmed by 1 base and 0 bases, with 7 bases remaining between them. Per the germline V gene, CDR1 is SGHRS and CDR2 is YFSETQ. The CDR3 loop is CASSLFNMNTEAFF. CDR3 nucleotide sequence: TGCGCCAGCAGCTTGTTCAACATGAACACTGAAGCTTTCTTT.

This clonotype has ten or more counts. The chain employs TRBV25-1 and TRBJ2-6, with 9 bases identical to TRBD1. V lost 4 bases, J lost 4 bases, and 11 bases stayed unmatched. The V gene's germline CDR1 is MGHDK and CDR2 SYGVNS. This CDR3 is 18 amino acids long. CDR3 nucleotide sequence: TGTGCCAGCAGTGGGGTGACAGGGGGTAGCTCCGGGGCCAACGTCCTGACTTTC. Translation: CASSGVTGGSSGANVLTF.